This T cell receptor beta chain stems from a study of blood T cell repertoires in COVID-19. On the study more broadly: Researchers got acute and convalescent COVID-19 samples from the United States, Italy and Spain. The analysed material was cDNA or gDNA that came from T cells, B-cell-depleted T cells, or PBMCs.

The CDR3 loop spans 14 amino acids. Per the original methods: Amplification of reference gene primers provided the estimated nucleated cell counts. Some clones are missing from TCRdb's copy, which holds only in-frame ones; the method was immunoSEQ multiplex PCR. That table gives V, J and clone size, and the DNA gave D and trimming. Here the sample spans fewer than 85,000 clones, 80% to 95% being singletons. The sequenced sample was peripheral blood. The chain carries TRBV21-1 and TRBJ1-1. TRBV21-1 is a pseudogene. The clonotype originates from a woman between 50 and 59 years old in a cohort sampled during active COVID-19. This CDR3 reads CASDGVLGGTEAFF. The CDR3 nucleotides are TGTGCCAGCGATGGAGTTCTCGGGGGCACTGAAGCTTTCTTT.